This note documents a single T cell receptor (beta chain) sequence. This clonotype was counted at least ten times. Its antigen is currently not known. No qualities accompany the bases; no much larger clone lies one base away. Every donor in the study was a healthy Caucasian. Three pairs of female monozygotic twins, all aged roughly 18 to 29 years, were included in the twin cohort. The RNA used for TCR libraries was isolated from peripheral blood mononuclear cells. Between the V and J ends, shortened by 6 bases and 4 bases respectively, the junction contains 21 bases. The germline V gene (reference sequence) sets CDR1 to DFQATT and CDR2 to SNEGSKA. The CDR3 runs 15 residues from the cysteine to the phenylalanine. Here the CDR3 DNA is all that survives: 45 bases in frame from base 1. Library method: 5' RACE. Sequencing took place on an Illumina HiSeq 2000. A universal primer binding site was introduced by template switching, and a unique molecular identifier was present in the final cDNA, enabling accurate counting of TCR cDNA molecules. First-strand cDNA for TCR alpha and beta chains was synthesized from specific primers in the conserved constant-segment region. To control for contamination, every cDNA library carried two barcodes: a SMART-Mk sample barcode plus Illumina barcodes. TruSeq adapter sequences, together with Illumina sample barcodes, were added in two successive PCR steps. TCR alpha and beta cDNA libraries were sequenced on the Illumina HiSeq platform with custom primers. In the paper's pipeline: MiGEC was used to process raw reads and extract unique molecular identifiers, and MiXCR was used to find CDR3 positions. For each individual, recombination models were inferred using an EM algorithm with the repgenHMM and IGoR tools. The analysis of shared clonotypes was done with the tcR package in R, with sharing normalized by the product of cloneset sizes. To study raw recombination without the effects of thymic and clonal selection, out-of-frame nonproductive sequences were analyzed. TCRdb handled the public reads itself, with Q25 trimming in fastp and clone calling in MiXCR, and kept productive beta chains. Identical CDR3 protein sequences are pooled into one entry, listed with their most common genes and DNA. The V and J calls reflect TCRdb's pipeline rather than the authors' work. This sample lists approximately 620,000 distinct CDR3 sequences; 8.5% to 9.5% were detected once. 0.75% to 1% of the sample belongs to the ten largest clones.

The sample belongs to a study of identical twins (dated by TCRdb to about 2016). Background for the entire study: TCR alpha and beta repertoires from monozygotic twins, unrelated adults of various ages and cord blood were deep-sequenced to test whether fetal clonotypes persist. To rule out contamination, the twin experiments were replicated at different times with different library preparation protocols.

General findings and caveats noted by the study authors: The excess sharing between twins in beta out-of-frame sequences was weaker because fewer shared sequences reduced the signal-to-noise ratio. Out-of-frame TCR alpha sharing in monozygotic twins was systematically underestimated by recombination models, whereas sharing between unrelated individuals was in agreement with the recombination models. Compared with coincidental sharing between unrelated individuals, out-of-frame TCR alpha sequences shared between twins had an excess of sequences with low generation probability. Fewer insertions were carried by abundant cord blood beta clonotypes, a similar but weaker trend appeared in young adult naive repertoires, and no such trend appeared in memory repertoires. Zero-insertion analyses could be partly confounded by invariant T cells such as MAIT and iNKT, although diverse VJ usage argued against such confounding for most clonotypes. Because the same donors could not be followed over many years, the conclusions relied on cross-sectional statistical analysis.

Separately, the same data were catalogued under a study of yellow fever vaccine responses in identical twins. Reported in the second study: The authors reported that the T cell response to vaccination in identical twins appeared partly convergent and partly personalized. The study precisely tracked vaccine-responding T cell clones in identical twins.

The sequencing sample was made of PBMCs. The receptor's source is a woman younger than 35 in good health. The V gene is TRBV20-1 and the J gene is TRBJ2-5; the D element could tentatively be TRBD1 or TRBD2, as 5 bases agree for each. The nucleotides read TGCAGTGCCGAGGGGTGGACGGTGCAACCAGAGACCCAGTACTTC. The encoded protein is CSAEGWTVQPETQYF.